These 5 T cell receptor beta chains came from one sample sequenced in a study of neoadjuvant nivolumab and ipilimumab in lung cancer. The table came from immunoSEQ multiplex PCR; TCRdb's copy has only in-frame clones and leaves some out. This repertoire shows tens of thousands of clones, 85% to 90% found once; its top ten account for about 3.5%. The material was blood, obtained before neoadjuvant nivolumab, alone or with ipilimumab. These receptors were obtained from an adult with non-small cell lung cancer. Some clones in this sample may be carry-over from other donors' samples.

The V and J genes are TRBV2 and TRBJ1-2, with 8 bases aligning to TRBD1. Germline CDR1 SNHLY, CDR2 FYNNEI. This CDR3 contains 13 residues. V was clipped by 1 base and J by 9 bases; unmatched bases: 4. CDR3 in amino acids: CASSEVPGGCYTF. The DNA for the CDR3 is TGTGCCAGCAGTGAAGTCCCAGGGGGCTGCTACACCTTC.

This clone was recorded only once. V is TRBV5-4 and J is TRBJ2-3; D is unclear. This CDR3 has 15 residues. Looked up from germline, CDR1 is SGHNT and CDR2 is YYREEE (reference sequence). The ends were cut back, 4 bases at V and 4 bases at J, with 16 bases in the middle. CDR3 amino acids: CASSIEAPTPDTQYF. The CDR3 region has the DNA TGTGCCAGCAGCATCGAAGCCCCCACCCCAGATACGCAGTATTTT.

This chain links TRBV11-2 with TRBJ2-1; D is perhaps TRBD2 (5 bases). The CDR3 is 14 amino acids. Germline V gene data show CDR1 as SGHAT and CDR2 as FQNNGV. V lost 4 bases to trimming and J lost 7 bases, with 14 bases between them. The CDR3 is CASSSLNTGNEQFF. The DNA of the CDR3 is TGTGCCAGCAGCTCATTAAATACGGGGAATGAGCAGTTCTTC.

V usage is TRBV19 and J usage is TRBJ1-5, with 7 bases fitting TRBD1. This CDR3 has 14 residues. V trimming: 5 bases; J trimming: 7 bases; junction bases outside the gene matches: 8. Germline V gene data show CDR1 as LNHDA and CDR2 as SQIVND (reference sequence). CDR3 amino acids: CASSYPGGDQPQHF. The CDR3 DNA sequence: TGTGCCAGTAGTTATCCAGGGGGAGACCAGCCCCAGCATTTT.

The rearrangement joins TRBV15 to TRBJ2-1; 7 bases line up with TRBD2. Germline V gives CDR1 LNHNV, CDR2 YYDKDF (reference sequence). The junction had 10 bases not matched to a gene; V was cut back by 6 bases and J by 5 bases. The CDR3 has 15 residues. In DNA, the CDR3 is TGTGCCACCAGTGAGCCGGGACTAAAACACAATGAGCAGTTCTTC. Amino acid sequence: CATSEPGLKHNEQFF.